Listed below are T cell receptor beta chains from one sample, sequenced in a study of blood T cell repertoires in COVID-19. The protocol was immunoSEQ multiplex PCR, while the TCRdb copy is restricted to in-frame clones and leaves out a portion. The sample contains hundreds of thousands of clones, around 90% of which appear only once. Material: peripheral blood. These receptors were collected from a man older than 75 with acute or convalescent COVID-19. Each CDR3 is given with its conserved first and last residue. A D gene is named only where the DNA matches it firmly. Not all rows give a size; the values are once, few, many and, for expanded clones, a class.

CDR3aa: CASSAGSNAPEQYF
CDR3nt: TGTGCCAGCAGCGCGGGTAGCAACGCGCCGGAGCAGTACTTC
d_gene: NA
len: 14
abundance: NA
v_gene: TRBV9
j_gene: TRBJ2-7

CDR3aa: CASSLVETGSSYEQYF
CDR3nt: TGTGCCAGCAGCTTAGTGGAGACAGGGAGCTCCTACGAGCAGTACTTC
d_gene: TRBD1
len: 16
abundance: many
v_gene: TRBV7-9
j_gene: TRBJ2-7

CDR3aa: CASSSEVRGSPLHF
CDR3nt: TGTGCCAGCAGCTCCGAGGTCCGGGGTTCACCCCTCCACTTT
d_gene: NA
len: 14
abundance: NA
v_gene: TRBV7-8
j_gene: TRBJ1-6

CDR3aa: CASSPGQGPYGYTF
CDR3nt: TGCGCCAGCAGCCCCGGACAGGGGCCCTATGGCTACACCTTC
d_gene: TRBD1
len: 14
abundance: NA
v_gene: TRBV5-1
j_gene: TRBJ1-2

CDR3aa: CASSLERNTEAFF
CDR3nt: TGTGCCAGCAGTTTAGAGAGGAACACTGAAGCTTTCTTT
d_gene: NA
len: 13
abundance: few
v_gene: TRBV12-3/TRBV12-4
j_gene: TRBJ1-1

CDR3aa: CASSEADRGTDTQYF
CDR3nt: TGTGCCAGCAGTGAAGCTGACAGAGGCACAGATACGCAGTATTTT
d_gene: NA
len: 15
abundance: NA
v_gene: TRBV6-1
j_gene: TRBJ2-3

CDR3aa: CASSLAGTADTQYF
CDR3nt: TGTGCCAGCAGCTTGGCGGGAACAGCAGATACGCAGTATTTT
d_gene: NA
len: 14
abundance: NA
v_gene: TRBV5-4
j_gene: TRBJ2-3

CDR3aa: CASSPTGRGGGHSPLHF
CDR3nt: TGTGCCAGCAGTCCCACAGGAAGGGGAGGGGGTCATTCACCCCTCCACTTT
d_gene: NA
len: 17
abundance: NA
v_gene: TRBV2
j_gene: TRBJ1-6

CDR3aa: CATSGTGSYEQYF
CDR3nt: TGTGCCACCAGTGGGACAGGGTCCTACGAGCAGTACTTC
d_gene: TRBD1
len: 13
abundance: NA
v_gene: TRBV24-1
j_gene: TRBJ2-7

CDR3aa: CASTLQADSQETQYF
CDR3nt: TGTGCCAGCACCCTCCAAGCGGACAGCCAAGAGACCCAGTACTTC
d_gene: NA
len: 15
abundance: NA
v_gene: TRBV7-2
j_gene: TRBJ2-5

CDR3aa: CSVVAPGSYEQYF
CDR3nt: TGCAGCGTTGTAGCCCCGGGGTCCTACGAGCAGTACTTC
d_gene: NA
len: 13
abundance: once
v_gene: TRBV29-1
j_gene: TRBJ2-7